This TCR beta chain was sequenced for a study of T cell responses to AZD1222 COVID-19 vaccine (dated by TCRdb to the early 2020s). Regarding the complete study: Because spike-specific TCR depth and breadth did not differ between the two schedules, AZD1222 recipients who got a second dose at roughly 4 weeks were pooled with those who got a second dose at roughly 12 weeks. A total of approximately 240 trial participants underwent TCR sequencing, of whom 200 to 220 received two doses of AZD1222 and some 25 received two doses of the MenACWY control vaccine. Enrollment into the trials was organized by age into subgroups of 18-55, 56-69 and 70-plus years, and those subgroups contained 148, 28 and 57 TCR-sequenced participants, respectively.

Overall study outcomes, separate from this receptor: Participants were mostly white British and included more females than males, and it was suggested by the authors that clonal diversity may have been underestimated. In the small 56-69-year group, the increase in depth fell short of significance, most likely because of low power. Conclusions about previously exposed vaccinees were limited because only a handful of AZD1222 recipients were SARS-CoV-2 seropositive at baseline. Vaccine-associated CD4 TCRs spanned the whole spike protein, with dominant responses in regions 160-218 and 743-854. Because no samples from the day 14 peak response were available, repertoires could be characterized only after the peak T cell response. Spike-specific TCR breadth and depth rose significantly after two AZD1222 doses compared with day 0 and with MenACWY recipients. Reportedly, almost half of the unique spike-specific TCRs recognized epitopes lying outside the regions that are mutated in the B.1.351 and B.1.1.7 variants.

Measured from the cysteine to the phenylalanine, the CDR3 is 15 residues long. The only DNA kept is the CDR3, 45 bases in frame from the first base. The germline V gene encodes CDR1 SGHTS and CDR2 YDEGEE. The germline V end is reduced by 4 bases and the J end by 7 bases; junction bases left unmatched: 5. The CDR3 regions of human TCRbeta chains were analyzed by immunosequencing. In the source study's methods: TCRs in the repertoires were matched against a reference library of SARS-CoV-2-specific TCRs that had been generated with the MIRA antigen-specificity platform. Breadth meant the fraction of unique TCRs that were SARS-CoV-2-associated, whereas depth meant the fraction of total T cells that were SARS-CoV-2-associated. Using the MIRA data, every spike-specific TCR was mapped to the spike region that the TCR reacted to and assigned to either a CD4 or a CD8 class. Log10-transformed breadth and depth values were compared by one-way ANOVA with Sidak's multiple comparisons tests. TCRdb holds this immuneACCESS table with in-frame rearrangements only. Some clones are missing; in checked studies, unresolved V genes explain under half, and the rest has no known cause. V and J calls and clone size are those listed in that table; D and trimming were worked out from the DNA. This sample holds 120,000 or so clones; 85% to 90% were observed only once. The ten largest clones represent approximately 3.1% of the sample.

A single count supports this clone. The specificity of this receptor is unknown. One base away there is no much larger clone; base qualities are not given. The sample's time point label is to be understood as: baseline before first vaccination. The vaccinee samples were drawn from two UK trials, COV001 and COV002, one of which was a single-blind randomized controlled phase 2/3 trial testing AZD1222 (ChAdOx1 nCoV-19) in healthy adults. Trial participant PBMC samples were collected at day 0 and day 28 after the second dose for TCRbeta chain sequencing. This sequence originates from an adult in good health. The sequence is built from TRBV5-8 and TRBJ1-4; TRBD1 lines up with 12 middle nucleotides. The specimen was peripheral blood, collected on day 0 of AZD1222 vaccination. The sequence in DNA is TGTGCCAGCAGCAACGGGACAGGGGGCATTGAAAAACTGTTTTTT. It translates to CASSNGTGGIEKLFF.